Sequencing of this T cell receptor beta chain was carried out in a study of T cells in Graves' hyperthyroidism and ophthalmopathy (dated by TCRdb to between 2018 and 2021). Concerning the study at large: Peripheral blood was sampled at the time of initial diagnosis, prior to any treatment. TCR V-J signatures able to tell the groups apart were searched for in a discovery cohort of some 100 patients, of whom more than 40 had Graves' ophthalmopathy and 57 had stable Graves' hyperthyroidism. Once sampling was done, hyperthyroidism patients were given methimazole at a starting dose of 30 mg daily, whereas ophthalmopathy patients were given high-dose intravenous methylprednisolone. The paper reports TCR Vbeta CDR3 sequencing of some 140 peripheral blood samples: approximately 41 ophthalmopathy, around 80 hyperthyroidism and approximately 17 progressor patients. For training and testing, the 80 to 100 patients in the discovery cohort were randomly divided in a 7:3 ratio. An independent validation cohort of under 20 hyperthyroidism patients and 15 or so patients who later progressed to ophthalmopathy tested prospective prediction of ophthalmopathy. The study also compared thyroid tissue and blood T-cell repertoires from five or six Graves' hyperthyroidism patients.

Results the study describes overall, beyond this receptor: A model built on a 13 V-J signature distinguished ophthalmopathy from stable hyperthyroidism, reaching roughly 88% sensitivity and under 84% specificity in cross-validation and 80%/75% in testing. Sample size was not statistically predetermined, and blinding of investigators to group allocation was not performed. In validation, progression to ophthalmopathy was predicted by the model with 70.59% sensitivity and about 72% specificity, a median of about 6.4 months before onset. Most expanded thyroid clonotypes (frequency above 0.001) were also found in blood, which suggests that blood repertoires may mirror thyroid immune responses.

Amplification of TCR beta CDR3 regions was carried out from RNA transcripts. The first round of RT-PCR for the TCR CDR3 was performed with the HTBI primer set and the Qiagen OneStep RT-PCR kit. The libraries were constructed in a second round of multiplex PCR and then size-selected and purified. Libraries were sequenced paired-end with 100 bp reads on an Illumina HiSeq2000. As for how the authors treated the data: Raw data were processed with SOAPnuke, discarding reads with adapters, uncalled bases, mean Phred below 15, or no exact constant-primer or identifier match. COPE v1.2.5 was used to merge the high-quality paired reads, and each unique nucleotide sequence was defined as a clonotype. MiTCR v1.1 was used to align clonotypes to the IMGT TRBV, TRBD and TRBJ reference segments. Only V-J combinations with frequency above 0.0001, covering approximately 99% of repertoires, were analysed. A TCS score was defined as the ratio of F50 (clonal expansion) to E x V (chaos), with BLOSUM62-based TCRdist applied between CDR3 peptides within each V-J. Welch's t-statistics and random forest reduced approximately 520 V-J features to about 12, which were used in a naive Bayes classifier (R e1071). The raw public data were reprocessed by TCRdb itself: fastp quality trimming at Q25, MiXCR clonotype calling, in-frame beta chains only. Under each unique CDR3 protein, matching rows form one entry showing the most common genes and DNA. The V and J calls here are based on TCRdb, not the publication. In all, the sample holds fewer than 650,000 distinct CDR3 sequences, and over 12% of those were seen once. The top ten clones comprise over 6% of the sample.

Ophthalmopathy patients had moderately to severely active disease, Clinical Activity Score of at least 3, NOSPECS grade of at least 4, and duration under 3 months. Any patient with an uncontrolled infection, another autoimmune disease, pregnancy or lactation was excluded. Diagnoses were based on clinical symptoms, serum thyroxine and TRAb, thyroid ultrasound and orbital computed tomography. PBMCs were isolated from 10 ml of fresh peripheral blood by Ficoll-Paque density gradient centrifugation. Total RNA was extracted using Trizol reagent, and RNA quality was assessed on an Agilent 2100 Bioanalyzer. About this clonotype: There is no known antigen for this receptor. Base qualities are not recorded, but no much larger clone differs from it by a single base.

The sample consisted of blood. The receptor's source is a woman between 18 and 29 years old with Graves' ophthalmopathy.

The sequenced DNA: TGTGCCAGCAGCCTACACAGGGGAAATGAGCAGTTCTTC. It codes for CASSLHRGNEQFF. The rearranged chain carries TRBV7-2 and TRBJ2-1; the junction holds 7 bases that match TRBD1. Unmatched junction bases come to 5, with V trimmed by 5 bases and J by 7 bases. The CDR3 measures 13 amino acids from cysteine to phenylalanine. The DNA shown is the 39-base CDR3, in frame from base 1. CDR1 and CDR2 were assigned from the germline V gene as SGHTA and FQGNSA.